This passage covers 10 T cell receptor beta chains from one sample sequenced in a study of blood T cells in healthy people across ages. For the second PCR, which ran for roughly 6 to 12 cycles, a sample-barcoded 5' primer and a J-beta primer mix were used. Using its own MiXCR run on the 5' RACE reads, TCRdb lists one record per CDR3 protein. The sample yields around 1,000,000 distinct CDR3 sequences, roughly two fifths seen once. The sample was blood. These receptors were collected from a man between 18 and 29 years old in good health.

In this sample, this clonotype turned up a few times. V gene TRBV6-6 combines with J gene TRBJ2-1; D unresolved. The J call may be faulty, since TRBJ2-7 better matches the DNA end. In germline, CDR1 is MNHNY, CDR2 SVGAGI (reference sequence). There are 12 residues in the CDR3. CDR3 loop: CASSQASNEQYF. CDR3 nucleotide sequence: TGTGCCAGCAGTCAGGCCTCCAATGAGCAGTACTTC.

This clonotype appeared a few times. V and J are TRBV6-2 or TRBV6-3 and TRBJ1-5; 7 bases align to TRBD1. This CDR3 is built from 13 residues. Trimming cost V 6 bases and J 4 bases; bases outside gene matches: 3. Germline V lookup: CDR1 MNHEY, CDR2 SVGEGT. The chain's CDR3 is CASRDRSNQPQHF. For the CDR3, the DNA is TGTGCCAGCAGGGACAGGTCTAATCAGCCCCAGCATTTT.

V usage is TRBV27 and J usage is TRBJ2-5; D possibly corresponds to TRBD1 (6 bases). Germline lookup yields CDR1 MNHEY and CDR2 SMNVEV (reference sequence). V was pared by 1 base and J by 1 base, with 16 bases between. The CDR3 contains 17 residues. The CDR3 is CASSLLGRTATQETQYF. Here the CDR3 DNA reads TGTGCCAGCAGTTTATTGGGCAGGACAGCAACCCAAGAGACCCAGTACTTC.

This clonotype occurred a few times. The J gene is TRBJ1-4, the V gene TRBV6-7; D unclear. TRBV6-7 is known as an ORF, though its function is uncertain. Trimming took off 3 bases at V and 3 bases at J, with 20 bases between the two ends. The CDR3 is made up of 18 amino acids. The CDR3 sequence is CASSYNSNWEEANEKLFF. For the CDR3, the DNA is TGTGCCAGCAGTTATAACTCGAATTGGGAAGAGGCTAATGAAAAACTGTTTTTT.

The CDR3 sequence: CASRTPDRDHGYTF. CDR3 coding DNA: TGTGCCAGCAGAACACCGGACAGGGACCATGGCTACACCTTC. V and J are TRBV6-2 or TRBV6-3 and TRBJ1-2; 8 nucleotides align to TRBD1. In germline, CDR1 is MNHEY, CDR2 SVGEGT. V lost 6 bases to trimming and J lost 6 bases; unmatched junction nucleotides: 9. CDR3 length: 14 amino acids.

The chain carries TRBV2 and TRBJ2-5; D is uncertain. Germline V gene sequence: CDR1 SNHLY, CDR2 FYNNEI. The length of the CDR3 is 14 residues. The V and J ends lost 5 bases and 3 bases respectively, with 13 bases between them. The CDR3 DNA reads TGTGCCAGCAGTAGGCCGGGCCTTAAAGAGACCCAGTACTTC. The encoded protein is CASSRPGLKETQYF.

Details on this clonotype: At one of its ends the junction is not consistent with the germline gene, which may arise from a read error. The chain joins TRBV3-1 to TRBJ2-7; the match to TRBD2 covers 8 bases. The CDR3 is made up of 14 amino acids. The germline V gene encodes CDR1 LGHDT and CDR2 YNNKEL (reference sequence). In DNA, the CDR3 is TGTGCCGGCAGGCCTAGCGGGTCCTCCTACGAGCAGTACTTC. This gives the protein CAGRPSGSSYEQYF.

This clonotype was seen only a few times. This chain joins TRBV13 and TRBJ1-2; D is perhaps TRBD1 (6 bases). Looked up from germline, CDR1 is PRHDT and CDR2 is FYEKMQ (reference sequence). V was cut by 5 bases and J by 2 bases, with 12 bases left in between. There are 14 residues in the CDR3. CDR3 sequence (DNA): TGTGCCAGCAGCCTCACCGGACAGAACTATGGCTACACCTTC. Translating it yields CASSLTGQNYGYTF.

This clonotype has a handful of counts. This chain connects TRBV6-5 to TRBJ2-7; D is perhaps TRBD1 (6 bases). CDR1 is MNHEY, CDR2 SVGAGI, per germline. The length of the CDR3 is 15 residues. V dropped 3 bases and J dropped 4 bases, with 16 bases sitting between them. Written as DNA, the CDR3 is TGTGCCAGCAGTTATTCCTCAGGGGTCTCATACGAGCAGTACTTC. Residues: CASSYSSGVSYEQYF.

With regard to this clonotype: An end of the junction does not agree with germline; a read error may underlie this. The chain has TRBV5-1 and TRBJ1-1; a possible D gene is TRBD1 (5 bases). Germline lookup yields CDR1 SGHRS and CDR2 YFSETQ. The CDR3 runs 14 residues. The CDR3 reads CASSLAGTNTETYF. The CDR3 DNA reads TGCGCCAGCAGCTTGGCTGGGACCAACACTGAAACTTACTTT. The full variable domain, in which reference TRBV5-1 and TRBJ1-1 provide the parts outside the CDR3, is KAGVTQTPRYLIKTRGQQVTLSCSPISGHRSVSWYQQTPGQGLQFLFEYFSETQRNKGNFPGRFSGRQFSNSRSEMNVSTLELGDSALYLCASSLAGTNTETYFGQGTRLTVV.